Listed below are T cell receptor beta chains from one sample, sequenced in a study of cytomegalovirus exposure and HLA in healthy donors. Only in-frame clones appear in the TCRdb table, and some are missing; sequencing was by immunoSEQ multiplex PCR. The table lists under 150,000 clones, 70% to 90% of them singletons. The sample comprised PBMCs. These receptors originate from a boy under 18 in good health and CMV-seronegative. CDR3s include the opening cysteine and the closing phenylalanine or tryptophan. A D gene is named only where the DNA matches it firmly. A clone size is listed for some rows: how often the clone was seen (once, few, many), or a class if it is expanded.

j_gene,d_gene,v_gene,abundance,CDR3nt,CDR3aa
TRBJ2-5,TRBD1,TRBV20-1,-,TGCAGTGCCGACAGGGGAGAGACCCAGTACTTC,CSADRGETQYF
TRBJ1-1,-,TRBV28,-,TGTGCCAGCAGTCAGGGATCACATCGGGACACTGAAGCTTTCTTT,CASSQGSHRDTEAFF
TRBJ2-3,-,TRBV6-5,-,TGTGCCAGCAGTTACTCCAGGGCGGTGTTTGAAGATACGCAGTATTTT,CASSYSRAVFEDTQYF
TRBJ2-1,TRBD1,TRBV19,once,TGTGCCAGTACCGCAGGGGGCGCTTCCTACAATGAGCAGTTCTTC,CASTAGGASYNEQFF
TRBJ2-7,TRBD1,TRBV6-6,-,TGTGCCAGCAGTAACAGGGGAACCAGCTCCTACGAGCAGTACTTC,CASSNRGTSSYEQYF
TRBJ1-5,TRBD1,TRBV6-1,-,TGTGCCAGCAGTGAAGGAGGTCCAGGGGGCTTCCATCAGCCCCAGCATTTT,CASSEGGPGGFHQPQHF
TRBJ2-1,-,TRBV30,-,TGTGCCTGGAGTGTACCGGGGAGCTCCTACAATGAGCAGTTCTTC,CAWSVPGSSYNEQFF
TRBJ1-1,-,TRBV27,-,TGTGCCAGCAGTTTAGTCTTTGGGGGGACTGAAGCTTTCTTT,CASSLVFGGTEAFF
TRBJ2-2,-,TRBV29-1,-,TGCAGCGTTGTGTGGGCTACCGGGGAGCTGTTTTTT,CSVVWATGELFF
TRBJ2-7,TRBD2,TRBV2,-,TGTGCCAGCAGGGGGGGGGTAAAATCCTACGAGCAGTACTTC,CASRGGVKSYEQYF
TRBJ2-5,-,TRBV18,-,TGTGCCAGCTCACCCCCAGGGGCGCATGTCGAGACCCAGTACTTC,CASSPPGAHVETQYF
TRBJ2-7,-,TRBV10-3,-,TGTGCCATCAGTGACCCGGAGGGCCGAGTGGGGGAGCAGTACTTC,CAISDPEGRVGEQYF
TRBJ1-6,TRBD1,TRBV7-8,-,TGTGCCAGCAGCTTAACACACCGGGACAGGGGAAATTCACCCCTCCACTTT,CASSLTHRDRGNSPLHF
TRBJ2-3,TRBD2,TRBV15,-,TGTGCCACCAGCAAAGGACTAGTAGAAGATACGCAGTATTTT,CATSKGLVEDTQYF
TRBJ2-2,-,TRBV4-1,-,TGCGCCAGCAGCCAAGACAGGGGCACCGGGGAGCTGTTTTTT,CASSQDRGTGELFF
TRBJ2-5,-,TRBV18,-,TGTGCCAGCTCACCACCGAATCGGGAGCGGACTCAAGAGACCCAGTACTTC,CASSPPNRERTQETQYF